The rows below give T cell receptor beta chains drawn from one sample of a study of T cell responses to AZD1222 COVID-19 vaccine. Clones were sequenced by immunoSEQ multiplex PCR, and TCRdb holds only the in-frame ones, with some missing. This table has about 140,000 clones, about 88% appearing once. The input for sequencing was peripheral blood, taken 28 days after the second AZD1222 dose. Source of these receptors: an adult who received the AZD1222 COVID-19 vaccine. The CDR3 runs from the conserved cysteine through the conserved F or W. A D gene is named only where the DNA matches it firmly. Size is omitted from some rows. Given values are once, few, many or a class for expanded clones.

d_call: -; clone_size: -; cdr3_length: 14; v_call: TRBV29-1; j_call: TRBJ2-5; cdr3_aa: CSVFPFRLVGTQYF; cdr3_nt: TGCAGCGTCTTCCCGTTCAGACTCGTAGGGACCCAGTACTTC
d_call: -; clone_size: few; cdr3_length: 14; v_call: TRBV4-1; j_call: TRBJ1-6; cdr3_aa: CASSHGTWDSPLHF; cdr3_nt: TGCGCCAGCAGCCACGGGACTTGGGATTCACCCCTCCACTTT
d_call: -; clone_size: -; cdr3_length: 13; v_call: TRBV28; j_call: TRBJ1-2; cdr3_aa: CASSLVTHGGYTF; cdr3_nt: TGTGCCAGCAGTTTAGTAACACACGGTGGCTACACCTTC
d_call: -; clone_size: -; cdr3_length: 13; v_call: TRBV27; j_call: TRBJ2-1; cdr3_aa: CASGSATYNEQFF; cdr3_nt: TGTGCCAGCGGGTCGGCTACCTACAATGAGCAGTTCTTC
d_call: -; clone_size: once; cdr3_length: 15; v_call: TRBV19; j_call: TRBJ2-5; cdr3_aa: CATSVSGRTQETQYF; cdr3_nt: TGTGCCACCAGCGTTAGTGGGCGAACCCAAGAGACCCAGTACTTC
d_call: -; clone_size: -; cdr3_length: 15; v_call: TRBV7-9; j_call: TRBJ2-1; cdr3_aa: CASSLLGSSYNEQFF; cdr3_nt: TGTGCCAGCAGCTTATTGGGTAGCTCCTACAATGAGCAGTTCTTC
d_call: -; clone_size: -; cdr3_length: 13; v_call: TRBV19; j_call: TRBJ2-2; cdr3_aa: CASSIISTGELFF; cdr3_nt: TGTGCCAGTAGTATAATCAGCACCGGGGAGCTGTTTTTT
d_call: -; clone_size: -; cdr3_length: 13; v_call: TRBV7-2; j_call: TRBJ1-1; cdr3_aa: CASSPPLNTEAFF; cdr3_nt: TGTGCCAGCAGCCCCCCCTTGAACACTGAAGCTTTCTTT
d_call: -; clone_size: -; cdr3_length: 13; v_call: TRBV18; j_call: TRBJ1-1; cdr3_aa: CASSPRGDTEAFF; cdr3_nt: TGTGCCAGCTCGCCAAGGGGGGACACTGAAGCTTTCTTT
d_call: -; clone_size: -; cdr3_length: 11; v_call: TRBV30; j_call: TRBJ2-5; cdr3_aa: CAWTQEETQYF; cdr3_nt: TGTGCCTGGACTCAGGAAGAGACCCAGTACTTC